This T cell receptor (beta chain) was identified in a study of blood T cell repertoires in COVID-19. Original handling: Counts of nucleated cells, estimated from reference gene primer amplification, were obtained. Assay: immunoSEQ multiplex PCR; the TCRdb copy retains only in-frame clones and omits some. V, J and clone size were drawn from that table, and D and trimming were deduced from the DNA. Of approximately 220,000 clones in the sample, 89% were seen once. The germline V gene has CDR1 SGDLS and CDR2 YYNGEE. The CDR3 length is 14 residues. Trimming removed 0 bases from V and 3 bases from J, with 9 bases in between.

The V call is TRBV9, the J call TRBJ1-2; D may be TRBD1 (6 bases). This sequence originates from a woman in her 30s with acute COVID-19. The specimen was PBMCs or T cells enriched from blood (not recorded which). The CDR3 region is CASSVGGRDYGYTF. CDR3 nucleotides: TGTGCCAGCAGCGTAGGGGGGCGCGACTATGGCTACACCTTC.